What follows describes a single TCR beta chain. The antigen it binds to is not known. The record has no base qualities; no much larger clone is one base away. The data were taken from a study of CD8 T cells in Susac syndrome (dated by TCRdb to between 2018 and 2020). Background on the whole study: Repertoire sequencing was used to test whether CD8+ T cell activation and differentiation in Susac syndrome was antigen driven.

RNA was extracted using the RNeasy kit, and about 0.45 to 1 ug of the RNA was reverse transcribed with random hexamers. The immunoSEQ multiplex PCR assay, covering 54 Vbeta and 13 Jbeta segments, was used to amplify TCR beta CDR3 regions. PCR amplification bias was corrected by using a synthetic template baseline for primer optimization and computational correction. Regarding the original processing steps: Only productive sequences were kept, with reads annotated to V, D and J genes according to IMGT and analyzed in immunoSEQ Analyzer. Clonality was calculated as one minus the Shannon entropy normalized by log2 of the number of productive unique sequences. For each patient and control, public and private clones were evaluated within the 100 most prevalent clones. Susac-specific clones were defined as absent from healthy and MS cohorts, roughly 1,100 published viral clones and other ImmuneACCESS disease sequences. Using fastp at Q25 and MiXCR, TCRdb reprocessed the public reads and kept productive beta chains. Under each unique CDR3 protein, matching rows form one entry showing the most common genes and DNA. TCRdb assigned the V and J calls; the authors' analysis was not used. For this sample there are 90,000 to 150,000 distinct CDR3 sequences; around 90% appear just once. The ten largest make up around 0.14% of the sample.

The study at large found these results: The number of individuals in the TCR sequencing and HLA analysis was acknowledged as relatively small.

Peripheral blood CD8+ and CD4+ T cells from healthy donors, Susac syndrome patients and multiple sclerosis patients were profiled using high-throughput TCR beta sequencing. Healthy donors were age- and sex-matched controls. Bulk CD8+ and CD4+ T cells were purified by magnetic negative isolation, while CD8+ TEMRA cells were enriched using FACS. Blood was collected in EDTA tubes and processed within 24 hours, with PBMCs isolated through density gradient centrifugation. PBMCs intended for TCR sequencing were cryopreserved in liquid nitrogen and thawed later in a water bath at 37 degrees C. The sorted or isolated CD4+, CD8+ and CD8+ TEMRA cells had a purity of 90% or higher. Source material: CD4+ T cells from PBMCs. This receptor was identified in a human donor in good health.

DNA sequence: TGTGCCAGCAGCTTGGCACTAGCGGGAGCTCACAATGAGCAGTTCTTC. The encoded protein is CASSLALAGAHNEQFF. Here the chain combines TRBV7-9 and TRBJ2-1; TRBD2 fits 11 bases in the junction. V is cut back by 3 bases and J by 5 bases, with 6 bases in the junction unmatched. The CDR3 has 16 amino acids, counting the end cysteine and phenylalanine. Only the CDR3 DNA is retained, 48 bases long and in frame from the first base. In the germline V gene (reference sequence), CDR1 corresponds to SEHNR and CDR2 to FQNEAQ. Where the CDR3 stops, the reference TRBV7-9 and TRBJ2-1 genes take over; the full variable domain is DTGVSQNPRHKITKRGQNVTFRCDPISEHNRLYWYRQTLGQGPEFLTYFQNEAQLEKSRLLSDRFSAERPKGSFSTLEIQRTEQGDSAMYLCASSLALAGAHNEQFFGPGTRLTVL.